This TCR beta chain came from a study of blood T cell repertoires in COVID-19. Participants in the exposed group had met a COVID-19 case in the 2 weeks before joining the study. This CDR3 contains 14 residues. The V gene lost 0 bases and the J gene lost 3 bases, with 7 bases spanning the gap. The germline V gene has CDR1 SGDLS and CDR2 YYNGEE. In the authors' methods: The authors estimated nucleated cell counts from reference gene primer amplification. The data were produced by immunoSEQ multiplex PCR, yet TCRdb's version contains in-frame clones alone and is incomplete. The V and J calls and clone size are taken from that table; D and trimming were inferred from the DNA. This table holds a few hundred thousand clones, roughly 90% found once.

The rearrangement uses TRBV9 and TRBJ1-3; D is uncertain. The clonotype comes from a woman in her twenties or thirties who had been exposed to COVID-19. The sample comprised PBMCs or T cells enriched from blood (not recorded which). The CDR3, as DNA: TGTGCCAGCAGCGTAGTCCCGGGTGGAAACACCATATATTTT. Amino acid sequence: CASSVVPGGNTIYF.